The 27 T cell receptor beta chains below were found in one sample sequenced in a study of blood T cell repertoires in COVID-19. TCRdb keeps only in-frame clones here, not all; method: immunoSEQ multiplex PCR. The data show 35,000 to 45,000 clones, around 77% seen once. The specimen sequenced was peripheral blood. Every receptor here comes from a woman of 80 years or more with acute or convalescent COVID-19.

The chain links TRBV11-2 to TRBJ2-7, with 7 bases identical to TRBD2. This CDR3 has 14 amino acids. The junction had 6 bases not matched to a gene; V was cut back by 3 bases and J by 4 bases. Germline CDR1 SGHAT, CDR2 FQNNGV. In DNA form, the CDR3 reads TGTGCCAGCAGCTTCTCTAGCGGCCGTTACGAGCAGTACTTC. It translates to CASSFSSGRYEQYF.

This chain uses TRBV10-3 with TRBJ1-2; D gene ambiguous. This CDR3 is 13 amino acids long. Germline lookup yields CDR1 ENHRY and CDR2 SYGVKD. V was trimmed by 0 bases and J by 8 bases, leaving 10 bases between them. The CDR3 nucleotides are TGTGCCATCAGTGAGTCGGGCGCTCGGGGCTACACCTTC. Its protein product is CAISESGARGYTF.

This clone was counted once. The V call is TRBV10-3, the J call TRBJ2-7; 9 positions agree with TRBD1. Losses at the gene ends were 4 bases for V and 1 base for J; bases not matched to a gene: 8. CDR3 length: 16 amino acids. The germline gives CDR1 ENHRY, CDR2 SYGVKD. The CDR3 loop is CAISGGGQGLSYEQYF. The CDR3 DNA sequence: TGTGCCATCAGTGGGGGGGGACAGGGTCTATCCTACGAGCAGTACTTC.

This clone was observed once. The J gene is TRBJ1-2, the V gene TRBV6-5, with 10 bases matching TRBD1. This CDR3 has 12 residues. CDR1 and CDR2 from the germline V gene are MNHEY and SVGAGI. V lost 4 bases, J lost 9 bases, and 2 bases stayed unmatched. Here the CDR3 DNA reads TGTGCCAGCAGTTGGGACAGGGGTCGCTACACCTTC. Its translation: CASSWDRGRYTF.

J is TRBJ1-1 and V is TRBV11-3; D gene unclear. The CDR3 runs 13 residues. Germline V lookup: CDR1 SGHNT, CDR2 YENEEA. V gave up 3 bases and J gave up 0 bases, with 5 bases separating them. CDR3 in DNA: TGTGCCAGCAGCTTGCGCCTGAACACTGAAGCTTTCTTT. Translation: CASSLRLNTEAFF. The full variable domain, rest sourced from reference TRBV11-3 and TRBJ1-1, is EAGVVQSPRYKIIEKKQPVAFWCNPISGHNTLYWYLQNLGQGPELLIRYENEEAVDDSQLPKDRFSAERLKGVDSTLKIQPAELGDSAVYLCASSLRLNTEAFFGQGTRLTVV.

The chain combines TRBV7-3 with TRBJ2-1; D possibly corresponds to TRBD2 (6 bases). Germline CDR1 and CDR2: SGHTA and FQGTGA. V lost 5 bases, J lost 9 bases, and 14 bases lay in between. This CDR3 has 13 residues. CDR3 sequence (DNA): TGTGCCAGCAGCCCTTCTAGCGTGGGTGAGCAGTTCTTC. Amino acid sequence: CASSPSSVGEQFF. The variable domain in full, with the rest retrieved from reference TRBV7-3 and TRBJ2-1, is GAGVSQTPSNKVTEKGKYVELRCDPISGHTALYWYRQSLGQGPEFLIYFQGTGAADDSGLPNDRFFAVRPEGSVSTLKIQRTERGDSAVYLCASSPSSVGEQFFGPGTRLTVL.

The V and J genes are TRBV30 and TRBJ2-7, with 7 bases identical to TRBD2. Germline V gives CDR1 GTSNPN, CDR2 SVGIG (reference sequence). The V segment lost 3 bases and the J segment 0 bases; nucleotides outside the gene matches: 2. The CDR3 contains 13 residues. The CDR3 is CAWRGGVSYEQYF. CDR3 DNA sequence: TGTGCCTGGAGGGGGGGGGTCTCCTACGAGCAGTACTTC.

The CDR3 loop reads CASSLARASYEQYF. DNA of the CDR3: TGTGCCAGCAGCTTAGCGCGGGCTTCTTACGAGCAGTACTTC. The rearrangement uses TRBV11-1 and TRBJ2-7; maybe TRBD2 (5 bases). Germline V lookup: CDR1 SGHAT, CDR2 FQDESV (reference sequence). CDR3 size: 14 residues. V lost 0 bases, J lost 4 bases, and 10 bases lay in between.

This chain links TRBV6-1 with TRBJ1-1, with TRBD1 identical over 7 bases. The length of the CDR3 is 13 residues. The ends lost 3 bases at V and 8 bases at J; junction bases unmatched: 6. Germline V gives CDR1 MNHNS, CDR2 SASEGT. CDR3 in DNA: TGTGCCAGCAGTGATAGACAGGGAAGGGAAGCTTTCTTT. Residues: CASSDRQGREAFF.

This chain uses TRBV12-3 or TRBV12-4 with TRBJ1-2; D is uncertain. V dropped 0 bases and J dropped 7 bases, with 6 bases sitting between them. The CDR3 is 12 residues long. As DNA, the CDR3 is TGTGCCAGCAGTTTAGCCCCCTCTGGCTACACCTTC. This sequence encodes CASSLAPSGYTF.

This clone was observed a single time. V gene TRBV19 combines with J gene TRBJ1-5; 7 nucleotides agree with TRBD1. Germline values: CDR1 LNHDA, CDR2 SQIVND (reference sequence). V lost 0 bases and J lost 5; bases outside the gene matches: 4. This CDR3 comprises 15 residues. DNA of the CDR3: TGTGCCAGTAGTATAGATGGGACAGCTTATCAGCCCCAGCATTTT. Protein sequence: CASSIDGTAYQPQHF.

V is TRBV7-2 and J is TRBJ2-3, with D unresolved. The CDR3 is made up of 13 amino acids. Germline lookup yields CDR1 SGHTA and CDR2 FQGNSA. V lost 2 bases and J 4 bases, leaving 7 bases between the germline ends. CDR3 nucleotide sequence: TGTGCCAGCAGCTTACGGTTGGCAGATACGCAGTATTTT. Protein sequence: CASSLRLADTQYF. Full variable domain (outside the CDR3, taken from reference TRBV7-2 and TRBJ2-3): GAGVSQSPSNKVTEKGKDVELRCDPISGHTALYWYRQSLGQGLEFLIYFQGNSAPDKSGLPSDRFSAERTGGSVSTLTIQRTQQEDSAVYLCASSLRLADTQYFGPGTRLTVL.

This clone was seen only a few times. This chain connects TRBV18 to TRBJ2-1; a possible D gene is TRBD1 (6 bases). The germline V gene has CDR1 KGHSH and CDR2 LQKENI. The CDR3 has 15 amino acids. Trimming removed 2 bases at V and 8 bases at J, with 16 bases between. The CDR3: CASSPSLQQGHEQFF. The CDR3 DNA is TGTGCCAGCTCACCAAGCCTCCAACAGGGCCATGAGCAGTTCTTC.

This clone was counted only a few times. V gene TRBV2 combines with J gene TRBJ1-5; D ambiguous. CDR3 size: 15 residues. Germline CDR1 SNHLY, CDR2 FYNNEI. Trimming removed 2 bases at V and 1 base at J, with 9 bases between. The CDR3 DNA reads TGTGCCAGCAGTGAACGCCAGTTGAGCAATCAGCCCCAGCATTTT. This codes for CASSERQLSNQPQHF.

The chain employs TRBV30 and TRBJ1-2; tentatively, D is TRBD1 (5 bases). Germline lookup yields CDR1 GTSNPN and CDR2 SVGIG (reference sequence). The CDR3 runs to 14 residues. V lost 0 bases to trimming and J lost 7 bases, with 15 bases between them. The CDR3 sequence is CAWSVDPDRFGYTF. The CDR3, as DNA: TGTGCCTGGAGTGTAGATCCCGACAGATTTGGCTACACCTTC.

This clone was seen only a few times. The J gene is TRBJ1-1, the V gene TRBV19; D gene uncertain. The germline V gene encodes CDR1 LNHDA and CDR2 SQIVND (reference sequence). The CDR3 runs to 15 residues. Trimming cost V 3 bases and J 4 bases, with 15 bases left between them. CDR3 residues: CASSMLGLLGTEAFF. The CDR3 DNA reads as TGTGCCAGTAGTATGTTAGGCCTCCTAGGCACTGAAGCTTTCTTT.

The V and J genes are TRBV25-1 and TRBJ1-3, with a weak D call TRBD1 (6 bases). V was pared by 0 bases and J by 0 bases, with 9 bases between. The CDR3 has 16 amino acids. Looked up from germline, CDR1 is MGHDK and CDR2 is SYGVNS. The CDR3 sequence: CASSEYQGSSGNTIYF. The CDR3 DNA follows: TGTGCCAGCAGTGAATACCAGGGGAGCTCTGGAAACACCATATATTTT.

V usage is TRBV11-3 and J usage is TRBJ1-3; D gene unclear. CDR3 length equals 13 residues. Germline loops: CDR1 SGHNT, CDR2 YENEEA. Deletions cut 6 bases from V and 1 base from J, with 7 bases between. The CDR3, as DNA: TGTGCCAGCAGTGAGGGTTCTGGAAACACCATATATTTT. Amino acids: CASSEGSGNTIYF.

Concerning this clone: One end of the junction does not line up with germline, which may come from a read error. The rearrangement joins TRBV7-9 to TRBJ1-2, with TRBD1 identical over 7 bases. Germline V gene data show CDR1 as SEHNR and CDR2 as FQNEAQ (reference sequence). The length of the CDR3 is 12 residues. The CDR3 bases are TGTGCCAGCAGCCGCGACAGGGCCGGGGGATCCTTC. Protein sequence: CASSRDRAGGSF.

This chain joins TRBV5-6 and TRBJ1-5, with 8 nucleotides matching TRBD1. The CDR3 covers 15 residues. Germline lookup yields CDR1 SGHDT and CDR2 YYEEEE. The V and J ends lost 4 bases and 2 bases, in that order; junction bases with no gene match: 5. The CDR3 DNA is TGTGCCAGCAGCACCCAGACAGGGGGCAATCAGCCCCAGCATTTT. The encoded protein is CASSTQTGGNQPQHF.

The rearrangement joins TRBV9 to TRBJ1-6; possible D gene TRBD1, 6 bases. CDR1 is SGDLS and CDR2 is YYNGEE in the germline V gene. This CDR3 comprises 15 residues. Trimming removed 0 bases at V and 3 bases at J, with 7 bases between. The CDR3 coding sequence is TGTGCCAGCAGCGTAGGGACAGTCTATAATTCACCCCTCCACTTT. Translation gives CASSVGTVYNSPLHF.

In this sample, this clone turned up a few times. The CDR3 DNA is TGTGCCAGCAGCCCAGGGGGACAGAGCCCTTGGGATGGCTACACCTTC. Translation gives CASSPGGQSPWDGYTF. The rearrangement links TRBV9 to TRBJ1-2; 7 bases match TRBD1. CDR1 is SGDLS and CDR2 is YYNGEE in the germline V gene. Losses at the gene ends were 4 bases for V and 6 bases for J; bases not matched to a gene: 15. The CDR3 length is 16 residues.

The V gene is TRBV2, the J gene TRBJ2-3; D gene unclear. CDR3 length equals 13 residues. V gave up 8 bases and J gave up 2 bases, with 11 bases separating them. Germline V gene lookup returns CDR1 SNHLY and CDR2 FYNNEI. For the CDR3, the DNA is TGTGCCAGCGGGCCAGACGTCACAGATACGCAGTATTTT. Amino acid sequence: CASGPDVTDTQYF.

The genes are TRBV2 and TRBJ1-5, with 9 bases fitting TRBD1. CDR1 and CDR2 (germline): SNHLY, FYNNEI. The V segment lost 8 bases and the J segment 1 base; nucleotides outside the gene matches: 6. The CDR3 runs 15 residues. The CDR3 bases are TGTGCCAGCTCACAGGGGGCTGCGAGCAATCAGCCCCAGCATTTT. Translating gives CASSQGAASNQPQHF.

The rearrangement links TRBV12-3 or TRBV12-4 to TRBJ2-7; D unresolved. V lost 3 bases and J lost 2, with 8 bases in between. This CDR3 is built from 13 residues. CDR3 nucleotides: TGTGCCAGCAGTTTTCACAACACCTACGAGCAGTACTTC. This sequence encodes CASSFHNTYEQYF.

This chain connects TRBV7-6 to TRBJ2-2; 7 nucleotides align to TRBD2. With V trimmed by 6 bases and J by 4 bases, 2 bases remained unmatched. The CDR3 covers 13 residues. CDR1 and CDR2 from the germline V gene are SGHVS and FNYEAQ. The CDR3 DNA is TGTGCCAGCAGGTGGGGGGGCACCGGGGAGCTGTTTTTT. It translates to CASRWGGTGELFF.

The chain combines TRBV14 with TRBJ2-3, with D hard to call. This CDR3 has 11 residues. Trimming left V 4 bases short and J 6 bases short, with 5 bases between. The germline V gene has CDR1 SGHDN and CDR2 FVKESK. The CDR3, as DNA: TGTGCCAGCAGCCTCCAGGATACGCAGTATTTT. Encoded protein: CASSLQDTQYF.